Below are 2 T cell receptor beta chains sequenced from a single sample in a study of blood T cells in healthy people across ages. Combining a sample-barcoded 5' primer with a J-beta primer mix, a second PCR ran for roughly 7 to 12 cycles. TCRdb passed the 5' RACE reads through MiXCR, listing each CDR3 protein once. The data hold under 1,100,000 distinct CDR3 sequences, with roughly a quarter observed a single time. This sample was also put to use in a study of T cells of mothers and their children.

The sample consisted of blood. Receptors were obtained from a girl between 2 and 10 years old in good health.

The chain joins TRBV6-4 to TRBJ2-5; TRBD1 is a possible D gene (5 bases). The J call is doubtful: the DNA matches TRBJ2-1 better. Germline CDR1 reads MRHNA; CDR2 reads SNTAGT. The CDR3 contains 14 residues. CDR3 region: CASSEGVGVCEQFF. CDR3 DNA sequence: TGTGCCAGCAGTGAAGGGGTTGGAGTATGTGAGCAGTTCTTC.

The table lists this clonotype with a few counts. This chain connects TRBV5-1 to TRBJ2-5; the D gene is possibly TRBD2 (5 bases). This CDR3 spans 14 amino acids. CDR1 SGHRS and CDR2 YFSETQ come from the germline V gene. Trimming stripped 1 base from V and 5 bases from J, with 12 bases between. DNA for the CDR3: TGCGCCAGCAGCTTGTCCGGACTCGGGGAGACCCAGTACTTC. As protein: CASSLSGLGETQYF.